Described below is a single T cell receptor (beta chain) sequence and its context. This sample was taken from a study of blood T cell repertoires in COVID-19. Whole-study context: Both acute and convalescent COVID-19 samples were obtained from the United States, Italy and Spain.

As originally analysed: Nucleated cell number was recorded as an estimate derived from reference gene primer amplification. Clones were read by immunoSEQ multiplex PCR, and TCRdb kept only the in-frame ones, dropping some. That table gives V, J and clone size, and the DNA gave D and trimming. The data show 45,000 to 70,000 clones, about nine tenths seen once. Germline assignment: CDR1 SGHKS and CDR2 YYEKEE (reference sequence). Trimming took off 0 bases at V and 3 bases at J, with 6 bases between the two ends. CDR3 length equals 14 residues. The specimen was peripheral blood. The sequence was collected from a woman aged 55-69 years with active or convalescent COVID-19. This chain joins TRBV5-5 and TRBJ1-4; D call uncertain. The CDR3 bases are TGTGCCAGCAGCTTGGAGGAGCCTAATGAAAAACTGTTTTTT. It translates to CASSLEEPNEKLFF.